Each of the 31 T cell receptor beta chains below was sequenced from the same sample in a study of CD4 and CD8 cells across lung adenocarcinoma regions. TCRdb ran MiXCR on the PCR reads and lists one entry per CDR3 protein. The sample includes roughly 25,000 distinct CDR3 sequences, roughly half of them seen just once. Source material: CD4+ T cells from the center of a lung tumor. These receptors all stem from a male donor with lung adenocarcinoma. The CD4 and CD8 labels of this study may be unreliable.

Comments on this clonotype: The junction shows a germline mismatch at one end, possibly a read error. The chain has TRBV6-5 and TRBJ2-3, with 7 bases that match TRBD2. Germline V gene sequence: CDR1 MNHEY, CDR2 SVGAGI. This CDR3 is built from 16 residues. In DNA form, the CDR3 reads TGTGCCAGCAGTTCCCCGAAGTGGGAGGGATTGGATACGCAAGATTTT. Translated: CASSSPKWEGLDTQDF.

The V call is TRBV7-2, the J call TRBJ2-5; tentative D call: TRBD2 (5 bases). The last part of the DNA fits TRBJ2-1 better; the J call may be wrong. CDR3 size: 15 residues. CDR1 and CDR2 (germline): SGHTA, FQGNSA. Written as DNA, the CDR3 is TGTGCCAGCAGCTTATTAGGGAGAGATTACAATGAGCAGTTCTTC. Protein: CASSLLGRDYNEQFF.

This chain uses TRBV6-1 with TRBJ2-1; perhaps TRBD2 as D (5 bases). The DNA end favors TRBJ2-3, so the J call may be wrong. The length of the CDR3 is 13 residues. The germline CDR1 and CDR2 sequences are MNHNS and SASEGT. The CDR3 is CASSDASRNAQYF. The CDR3 DNA reads as TGTGCCAGCAGTGATGCTAGCCGGAATGCGCAGTATTTT.

Relative to its sample, this clonotype is medium-sized (0.01 to 0.1%). J is TRBJ2-5 and V is TRBV27, with 10 bases matching TRBD2. The CDR3 is 17 residues long. After removal of 5 bases from V and 5 bases from J, the junction contained 14 bases not matched to a gene. Germline CDR1 and CDR2: MNHEY and SMNVEV (reference sequence). CDR3 amino acids: CASSPWGSGRLGETQYF. The CDR3 coding sequence is TGTGCCAGCAGTCCGTGGGGTAGCGGGAGGCTAGGGGAGACCCAGTACTTC.

The sample holds a few counts of this clonotype. The CDR3 nucleotides are TGTGCCAGCAGCGTCTCAAGCGGGAGGGGGTACGAGCAGTACTTC. The encoded protein is CASSVSSGRGYEQYF. The chain has TRBV6-1 and TRBJ2-1; TRBD2 agrees at 10 bases. The J call is doubtful: the DNA matches TRBJ2-7 better. This CDR3 is 15 amino acids long. From germline, CDR1 is MNHNS and CDR2 SASEGT.

The rearrangement links TRBV7-8 to TRBJ2-5; a weak D match, TRBD2 (6 bases). Looked up from germline, CDR1 is SGHVS and CDR2 is FQNEAQ. V dropped 5 bases and J dropped 5 bases, with 24 bases sitting between them. CDR3 length equals 17 residues. CDR3 nucleotide sequence: TGTGCCAGCAGCCGTGGGGGGTGGACACCGGTTTCGGAGACCCAGTACTTC. Protein product: CASSRGGWTPVSETQYF. Together with reference TRBV7-8 and TRBJ2-5, the CDR3 gives the full variable domain: GAGVSQSPRYKVAKRGQDVALRCDPISGHVSLFWYQQALGQGPEFLTYFQNEAQLDKSGLPSDRFFAERPEGSVSTLKIQRTQQEDSAVYLCASSRGGWTPVSETQYFGPGTRLLVL.

This clonotype has a handful of counts. Germline and junction disagree at one end, which may indicate a read error. The chain links TRBV12-3 or TRBV12-4 to TRBJ1-3; D possibly corresponds to TRBD1 (5 bases). This CDR3 comprises 14 residues. The CDR3, as DNA: TGTGCCAGCAGTCCTCAGGGTTTTGGAGACACCATATATTTT. It codes for CASSPQGFGDTIYF.

Notes on this clonotype: One end of the junction varies from germline; a read error may be responsible. The genes are TRBV27 and TRBJ2-5; the D gene is possibly TRBD2 (7 bases). Germline V gene lookup returns CDR1 MNHEY and CDR2 SMNVEV (reference sequence). This CDR3 contains 15 residues. CDR3 bases: TGTGCCGGGGGGACGGGGGGCCGAGACACAGAGACGCAGTACTTC. This translates into CAGGTGGRDTETQYF.

This clonotype was detected ten times or more. V is TRBV28 and J is TRBJ1-6; no definite D call. Germline loops: CDR1 MDHEN, CDR2 SYDVKM. The V end was cut by 10 bases, the J end by 0 bases, with 13 bases between. The CDR3 extends over 15 amino acids. The chain's CDR3 is CATTGSGSYNSPLHF. The CDR3, as DNA: TGTGCCACAACTGGGTCTGGCTCCTATAATTCACCCCTCCACTTT.

This clonotype was counted only a few times. The J gene is TRBJ1-2, the V gene TRBV12-3 or TRBV12-4; D perhaps matches TRBD1 (6 bases). CDR3 length: 14 amino acids. Trimming removed 1 base at V and 8 bases at J, with 14 bases between. CDR3: CASSLGQAPPGYTF. DNA of the CDR3: TGTGCCAGCAGTTTAGGACAGGCCCCTCCGGGCTACACCTTC.

J is TRBJ2-7 and V is TRBV4-2; 14 positions agree with TRBD2. This CDR3 has 16 residues. J lost 4 bases, V lost 2 bases, and 4 bases had no gene match. Germline CDR1 and CDR2: LGHNA and YNFKEQ. The CDR3, as DNA: TGTGCCAGCAGCCAAACCGGGACTAGCGGGAGTTACGAGCAGTACTTC. This sequence encodes CASSQTGTSGSYEQYF.

V is TRBV12-3 or TRBV12-4 and J is TRBJ2-1; D not certain. There are 11 residues in the CDR3. The ends were cut back, 4 bases at V and 10 bases at J, with 8 bases in the middle. The CDR3 DNA sequence: TGTGCCAGCAGTTCCCCCGGGGAGCAGTTCTTC. Translated: CASSSPGEQFF.

With respect to this clonotype: Its ends do not fully match the called genes, so a read error is possible. The chain carries TRBV6-2 or TRBV6-3 and TRBJ2-3; maybe TRBD2 (6 bases). CDR1 is MNHEY and CDR2 is SVGEGT in the germline V gene. This CDR3 is built from 16 residues. The CDR3: CASSPQQAGSTETLYF. The CDR3 DNA reads TGTGCCAGCAGCCCCCAACAGGCGGGGAGCACAGAGACGCTGTATTTT.

The chain combines TRBV4-1 with TRBJ2-2, with TRBD2 matching 8 bases. The CDR3 runs 17 residues. V was clipped by 1 base and J by 1 base; unmatched bases: 5. Germline values: CDR1 MGHRA, CDR2 YSYEKL. The CDR3 coding sequence is TGCGCCAGCAGCCAAGCTAAGAGCGGGAGGAACACCGGGGAGCTGTTTTTT. It codes for CASSQAKSGRNTGELFF.

The chain combines TRBV6-1 with TRBJ2-5; TRBD1 agrees at 10 bases. The last part of the DNA fits TRBJ2-7 better; the J call may be wrong. This CDR3 has 15 residues. Germline values: CDR1 MNHNS, CDR2 SASEGT. CDR3 nucleotide sequence: TGTGCCAGCAAATTGAGGACAGGGGGGGCTTACGAGCAGTACTTC. This codes for CASKLRTGGAYEQYF.

With respect to this clonotype: This clone may be a read error of a much larger clone one base away. This chain connects TRBV27 to TRBJ2-1; no clear D gene. This CDR3 is 16 amino acids long. The germline gives CDR1 MNHEY, CDR2 SMNVEV (reference sequence). In DNA, the CDR3 is TGTGTCAGCAGTTCACTGGCGCACAGCTCCTACAATGAGCAGTTCTTC. Protein sequence: CVSSSLAHSSYNEQFF.

The chain couples TRBV7-3 to TRBJ2-5; tentative D call: TRBD1 (5 bases). Per germline, CDR1 SGHTA and CDR2 FQGTGA. The V gene lost 3 bases and the J gene lost 11 bases, with 22 bases spanning the gap. The CDR3 is made up of 15 amino acids. The CDR3 DNA sequence: TGTGCCAGCAGCTTGGGGCTCCCTGGAAACAATGAGCAGTACTTC. This sequence encodes CASSLGLPGNNEQYF.

The chain couples TRBV10-2 to TRBJ2-3; D possibly corresponds to TRBD1 (6 bases). Germline lookup yields CDR1 WSHSY and CDR2 SAAADI. There are 14 residues in the CDR3. Trimming removed 6 bases from V and 9 bases from J, with 19 bases in between. DNA for the CDR3: TGCGCCAGCAGCCGGGTGGCAGGGGAAGAGACGCAGTATTTT. It specifies CASSRVAGEETQYF.

V gene TRBV27 combines with J gene TRBJ2-3; D possibly uses TRBD1 or TRBD2 (5 bases each). The CDR3 length is 14 residues. The germline CDR1 and CDR2 sequences are MNHEY and SMNVEV (reference sequence). The CDR3 spells CGSKGWGDTNIQYF. Written as DNA, the CDR3 is TGTGGCTCTAAGGGGTGGGGAGACACAAATATTCAGTATTTT.

V and J are TRBV10-3 and TRBJ2-2, with a tentative D call TRBD2 (6 bases). The germline V gene encodes CDR1 ENHRY and CDR2 SYGVKD. Trimming took 9 bases from V and 16 from J, leaving 30 bases between them. The CDR3 is 15 amino acids. Written as DNA, the CDR3 is TGTGCCATGGGACTCCAGGCTGGAATCACCGGGACGCAGTTTTTT. Translated, it gives CAMGLQAGITGTQFF.

At least ten counts were recorded for this clonotype. V gene TRBV6-5 combines with J gene TRBJ2-5; D unresolved. The DNA end is more similar to TRBJ2-7, so the J call may be wrong. Germline V CDR1 and CDR2: MNHEY, SVGAGI. CDR3 length: 15 amino acids. The CDR3 DNA reads as TGTGCCAGCAGTTACTCACTTCCTGGTCAAAACGAGCAGTACTTC. This sequence encodes CASSYSLPGQNEQYF.

The sample holds one count of this clonotype. This chain connects TRBV27 to TRBJ2-3, with TRBD1 matching 7 bases. The J call may be mistaken, given a closer DNA end match to TRBJ2-7. The CDR3 covers 17 residues. Germline V gives CDR1 MNHEY, CDR2 SMNVEV (reference sequence). In nucleotides, the CDR3 is TGTGCCAGCAGTCCTGGCCGAGGGGGCCGTGGGAAAGATACGCAGTACTTC. Residues: CASSPGRGGRGKDTQYF.

V and J are TRBV7-3 and TRBJ2-1; D tentatively fits TRBD1 or TRBD2 (5 bases each). The J call may be wrong; the DNA end is better matched by TRBJ2-7. The V gene's germline CDR1 is SGHTA and CDR2 FQGTGA. The CDR3 spans 16 residues. The CDR3 loop reads CASSLMGVAGWNEQYF. The CDR3 DNA sequence: TGTGCCAGCAGCTTAATGGGGGTAGCAGGTTGGAATGAGCAGTACTTC.

The V call is TRBV30, the J call TRBJ1-1; TRBD1 agrees at 11 bases. V lost 1 base and J lost 1; bases outside the gene matches: 11. This CDR3 spans 18 amino acids. In germline, CDR1 is GTSNPN, CDR2 SVGIG (reference sequence). The CDR3 is CAWSGGVDRGRGNTEAFF. The CDR3 coding sequence is TGTGCCTGGAGTGGGGGGGTGGACAGGGGGCGGGGGAACACTGAAGCTTTCTTT.

Here the CDR3 DNA reads TGTGCCAGCAGCTCTCGACTAGCGGGAGTGGACGGGGAGCTGTTTTTT. Amino acid sequence: CASSSRLAGVDGELFF. J is TRBJ2-2 and V is TRBV4-2, with 12 bases fitting TRBD2. J gave up 7 bases and V 5 bases, and 8 bases lay outside the gene matches. The CDR3 extends over 16 amino acids. Germline loops: CDR1 LGHNA, CDR2 YNFKEQ.

The rearrangement joins TRBV6-1 to TRBJ2-5, with 8 nucleotides matching TRBD1. Germline V lookup: CDR1 MNHNS, CDR2 SASEGT. With V trimmed by 7 bases and J by 11 bases, 15 bases remained unmatched. The CDR3 consists of 14 residues. The CDR3 sequence: CASILGQGQEAQYF. The CDR3 nucleotides are TGTGCCAGCATCCTTGGACAGGGACAAGAGGCGCAGTACTTC.

The table lists this clonotype with many counts. This clone may be a read error of a much larger clone one base away. V usage is TRBV6-1 and J usage is TRBJ2-1; the D gene could be TRBD1 or TRBD2 (6 bases each). CDR3 length equals 14 residues. Germline V gene data show CDR1 as MNHNS and CDR2 as SASEGT. The V end was cut by 2 bases, the J end by 13 bases, with 18 bases between. The CDR3 here is CASSEQARGETQFF. DNA of the CDR3: TGTGCCAGCAGTGAACAGGCGAGGGGGGAGACCCAGTTCTTC.

This clonotype appeared once. A junction boundary mismatches the germline segment, possibly from a read error. The chain has TRBV6-1 and TRBJ2-3; D perhaps matches TRBD2 (5 bases). CDR1 is MNHNS, CDR2 SASEGT, per germline. CDR3 length: 13 residues. Here the CDR3 reads CASRDVSTDEQYF. In nucleotides, the CDR3 is TGTGCCAGCCGGGATGTGAGCACAGATGAGCAGTACTTT.

For this clonotype: At one end, the junction sequence differs from germline, possibly due to a read error. V and J are TRBV12-3 or TRBV12-4 and TRBJ2-3; tentatively, D is TRBD2 (6 bases). The CDR3 has 14 residues. Written as DNA, the CDR3 is TGTGCGGGCAGTGGGGCGGGGAGCACAGATACCCAGTATTTT. Its translation: CAGSGAGSTDTQYF.

This rearrangement joins TRBV6-1 to TRBJ2-1; 9 nucleotides align to TRBD1. The J call may not be correct, given that the DNA end is closer to TRBJ2-7. The germline gives CDR1 MNHNS, CDR2 SASEGT. The length of the CDR3 is 14 residues. For the CDR3, the DNA is TGTGCCAGCAATAGGACAGGGGCGGCCTACGAGCAGTACTTC. This sequence encodes CASNRTGAAYEQYF.

With regard to this clonotype: One end of the junction is discordant with germline, which a read error may explain. The chain uses TRBV27 and TRBJ2-4, with D perhaps matching TRBD2 (6 bases). The CDR3 loop spans 16 amino acids. Germline V gives CDR1 MNHEY, CDR2 SMNVEV (reference sequence). This chain's CDR3 is CASSPPGRRAKNMQYF. The DNA for the CDR3 is TGTGCCAGCAGTCCACCGGGGCGGAGGGCCAAAAACATGCAGTATTTC.